The 10 T cell receptor beta chains below were found in one sample sequenced in a study of spatial heterogeneity in lung cancer. TCRdb used MiXCR to reprocess the 5' RACE reads, holding one entry per CDR3 protein. The profile covers about 39,000 distinct CDR3 sequences, with less than 6% appearing a single time and around a tenth taken by the ten largest. The time point here: sample taken at primary tumor resection. The input material, whole RNA from tumor, nontumor lung or frozen PBMC, was sequenced unsorted. The source was PBMCs, collected at surgery. The receptors come from a male donor with early-stage non-small cell lung cancer.

This clonotype is termed medium-sized. The chain employs TRBV29-1 and TRBJ2-3; 7 positions match TRBD2. Losses at the gene ends were 4 bases for V and 0 bases for J; bases not matched to a gene: 7. There are 15 residues in the CDR3. The germline V gene encodes CDR1 SQVTM and CDR2 ANQGSEA. CDR3 region: CSVARGTTSTDTQYF. The DNA for the CDR3 is TGCAGCGTTGCGCGGGGGACCACTAGCACAGATACGCAGTATTTT.

This clonotype was counted many times. The chain employs TRBV20-1 and TRBJ2-1; 12 bases fit TRBD2. CDR1 and CDR2 (germline): DFQATT, SNEGSKA (reference sequence). With 6 bases clipped from V and 4 bases from J, the junction kept 13 bases outside the gene matches. This CDR3 region has 17 residues. The CDR3 spells CSALLPRTSGVYNEQFF. CDR3 DNA sequence: TGCAGTGCCCTCCTCCCAAGGACTAGCGGGGTTTACAATGAGCAGTTCTTC.

This clonotype was counted many times. The rearrangement links TRBV28 to TRBJ1-2; possibly TRBD1 for D (5 bases). This CDR3 has 13 residues. Trimming took off 2 bases at V and 3 bases at J, with 7 bases between the two ends. CDR1 is MDHEN and CDR2 is SYDVKM in the germline V gene. The CDR3 bases are TGTGCCAGCAGTTTAGGAGGGGACTATGGCTACACCTTC. Protein sequence: CASSLGGDYGYTF.

This clonotype was detected many times. V usage is TRBV12-3 or TRBV12-4 and J usage is TRBJ1-2; D is unresolved. V shed 9 bases and J shed 8 bases, with 13 bases lying between them. This CDR3 contains 11 residues. The CDR3 reads CASVRSGGYTF. The CDR3 DNA is TGTGCCAGTGTGAGGAGTGGAGGCTACACCTTC.

This clonotype was detected only a few times. The gene calls are TRBV28 and TRBJ2-6; 8 bases line up with TRBD1. The CDR3 contains 17 residues. V was pared by 4 bases and J by 4 bases, with 9 bases of the junction left unmatched. Germline V lookup: CDR1 MDHEN, CDR2 SYDVKM. Here the CDR3 DNA reads TGTGCCAGCAGTTCCGGGACAGGAGTTTCCGGGGCCAACGTCCTGACTTTC. This encodes CASSSGTGVSGANVLTF.

This clonotype was picked up many times. The V call is TRBV19, the J call TRBJ1-5; a weak D match, TRBD1 (5 bases). The germline V and J ends were trimmed by 4 bases and 4 bases, with 14 bases remaining between them. The CDR3 runs to 15 residues. In germline, CDR1 is LNHDA, CDR2 SQIVND (reference sequence). In DNA form, the CDR3 reads TGTGCCAGTAGTACACAGGAGACCGTAAATCAGCCCCAGCATTTT. It specifies CASSTQETVNQPQHF.

This clonotype was recorded at least ten times. The J gene is TRBJ2-3, the V gene TRBV4-1; TRBD2 matches 7 bases. Germline lookup yields CDR1 MGHRA and CDR2 YSYEKL. V lost 5 bases, J lost 2 bases, and 7 bases stayed unmatched. The length of the CDR3 is 15 residues. The CDR3 spells CASSGRGDLTDTQYF. The CDR3 DNA reads as TGCGCCAGCAGCGGTCGGGGGGACCTCACAGATACGCAGTATTTT.

Points on this clonotype: This may arise from a read error, as a much more abundant clone is one base away. The missing conserved phenylalanine or tryptophan at the end of this CDR3 makes a read error likely. DNA of the CDR3: TGCAGTGCTACCACTTCAGGGGACCACACAGATACGCAGTATTTG. Translating gives CSATTSGDHTDTQYL. The V call is TRBV20-1, the J call TRBJ2-3; D perhaps matches TRBD1 (6 bases). The length of the CDR3 is 15 residues. V lost 4 bases and J lost 2, with 16 bases in between. CDR1 and CDR2 from the germline V gene are DFQATT and SNEGSKA (reference sequence).

This clonotype has at least ten counts. The V gene is TRBV24-1, the J gene TRBJ2-3, with 10 bases identical to TRBD2. V was pared by 3 bases and J by 0 bases, with 8 bases of the junction left unmatched. Germline values: CDR1 KGHDR, CDR2 SFDVKD. The CDR3 loop spans 18 amino acids. The CDR3 reads CATSDMGSGGSSTDTQYF. The CDR3 nucleotides are TGTGCCACCAGTGATATGGGTAGCGGGGGGTCTAGCACAGATACGCAGTATTTT.

The chain joins TRBV5-1 to TRBJ2-7, with 9 bases identical to TRBD1. V dropped 0 bases and J dropped 6; count of bases not matched to a gene: 7. CDR1 is SGHRS, CDR2 YFSETQ, per germline. This CDR3 spans 15 amino acids. CDR3 residues: CASSLARDRVLEQYF. CDR3 sequence (DNA): TGCGCCAGCAGCTTGGCCCGGGACAGGGTTCTCGAGCAGTACTTC. Based on the CDR3 plus reference TRBV5-1 and TRBJ2-7, the full variable domain is KAGVTQTPRYLIKTRGQQVTLSCSPISGHRSVSWYQQTPGQGLQFLFEYFSETQRNKGNFPGRFSGRQFSNSRSEMNVSTLELGDSALYLCASSLARDRVLEQYFGPGTRLTVT.